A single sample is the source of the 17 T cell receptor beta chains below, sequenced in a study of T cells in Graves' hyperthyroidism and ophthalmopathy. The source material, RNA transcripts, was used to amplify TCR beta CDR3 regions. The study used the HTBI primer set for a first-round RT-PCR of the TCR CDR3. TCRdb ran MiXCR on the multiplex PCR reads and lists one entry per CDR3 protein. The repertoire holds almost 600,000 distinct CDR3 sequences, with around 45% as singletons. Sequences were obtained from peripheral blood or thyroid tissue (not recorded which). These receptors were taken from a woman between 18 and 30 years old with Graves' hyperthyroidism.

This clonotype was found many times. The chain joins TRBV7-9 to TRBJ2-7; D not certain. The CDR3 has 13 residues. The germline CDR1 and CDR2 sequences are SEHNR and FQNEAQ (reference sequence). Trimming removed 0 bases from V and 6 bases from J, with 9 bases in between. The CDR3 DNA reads TGTGCCAGCAGCTTAGCAGTGGTAGCCGAGCAGTACTTC. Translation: CASSLAVVAEQYF.

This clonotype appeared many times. CDR3 DNA: TGCAGCGTCCGACTAGCGGCTAGCACAGATACGCAGTATTTT. It is translated as CSVRLAASTDTQYF. The chain is built from TRBV29-1 and TRBJ2-3; TRBD2 matches 9 bases. After removal of 6 bases from V and 0 bases from J, the junction contained 4 bases not matched to a gene. CDR1 is SQVTM and CDR2 is ANQGSEA in the germline V gene. This CDR3 contains 14 residues.

This chain's CDR3 is CSVRTGQEDLTF. The CDR3 DNA follows: TGCAGCGTTCGTACAGGGCAAGAGGACCTGACTTTC. The V call is TRBV29-1, the J call TRBJ2-6; D may be TRBD1 (6 bases). V lost 5 bases and J 15 bases, leaving 17 bases between the germline ends. The CDR3 sequence is 12 residues long. From germline, CDR1 is SQVTM and CDR2 ANQGSEA. Using reference TRBV29-1 and TRBJ2-6 for the parts outside the CDR3, the full variable domain is SAVISQKPSRDICQRGTSLTIQCQVDSQVTMMFWYRQQPGQSLTLIATANQGSEATYESGFVIDKFPISRPNLTFSTLTVSNMSPEDSSIYLCSVRTGQEDLTFGAGSRLTVL.

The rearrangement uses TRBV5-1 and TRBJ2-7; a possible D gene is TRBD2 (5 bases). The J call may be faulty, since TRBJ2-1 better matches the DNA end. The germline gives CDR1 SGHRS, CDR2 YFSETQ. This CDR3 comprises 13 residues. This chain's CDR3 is CASSLAAEVEQFF. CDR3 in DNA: TGCGCCAGCAGCTTGGCCGCGGAGGTAGAGCAGTTCTTC.

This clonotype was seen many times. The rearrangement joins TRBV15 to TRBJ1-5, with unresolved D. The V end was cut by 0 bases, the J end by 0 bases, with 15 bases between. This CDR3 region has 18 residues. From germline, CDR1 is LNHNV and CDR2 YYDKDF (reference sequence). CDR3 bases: TGTGCCACCAGCAGAGATTCTGCGACCGCTCATAGCAATCAGCCCCAGCATTTT. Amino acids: CATSRDSATAHSNQPQHF.

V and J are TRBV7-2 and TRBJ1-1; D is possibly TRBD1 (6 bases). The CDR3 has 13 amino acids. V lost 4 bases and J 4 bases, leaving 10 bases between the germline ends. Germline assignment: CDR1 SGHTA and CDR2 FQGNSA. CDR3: CASSSGASTEAFF. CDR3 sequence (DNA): TGTGCCAGCAGCTCGGGGGCTAGCACTGAAGCTTTCTTT.

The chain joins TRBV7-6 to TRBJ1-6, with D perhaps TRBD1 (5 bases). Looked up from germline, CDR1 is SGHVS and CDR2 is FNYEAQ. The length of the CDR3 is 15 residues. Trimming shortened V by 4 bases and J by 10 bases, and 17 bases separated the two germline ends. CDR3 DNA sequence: TGTGCCAGCAGCTCACTCGGGCAGGGAAGCTCACCCCTCCACTTT. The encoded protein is CASSSLGQGSSPLHF.

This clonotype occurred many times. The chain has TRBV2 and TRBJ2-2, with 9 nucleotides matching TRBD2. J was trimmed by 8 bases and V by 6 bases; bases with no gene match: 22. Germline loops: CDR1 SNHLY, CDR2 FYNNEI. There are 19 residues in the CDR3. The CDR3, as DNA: TGTGCCAGCAGGGCGAGGATCGGGGGACTAGCTACCCAAGGGGGGGAGCTGTTTTTT. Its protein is CASRARIGGLATQGGELFF.

The CDR3 nucleotides are TGTGCCAGCAGCTTACCGCCGGACAGGGGTAAGGGTGGCTACACCTTC. This translates into CASSLPPDRGKGGYTF. The chain has TRBV7-9 and TRBJ1-2; 9 nucleotides line up with TRBD1. The CDR3 is 16 residues long. Trimming cost V 2 bases and J 7 bases; bases outside gene matches: 11. Germline lookup yields CDR1 SEHNR and CDR2 FQNEAQ (reference sequence).

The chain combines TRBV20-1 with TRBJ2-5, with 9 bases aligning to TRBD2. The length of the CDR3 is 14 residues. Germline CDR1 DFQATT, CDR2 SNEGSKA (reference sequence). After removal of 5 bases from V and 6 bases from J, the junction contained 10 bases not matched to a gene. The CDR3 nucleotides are TGCAGTGCTTCTAGCGGGGCTGAGCCGCAGACCCAGTACTTC. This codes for CSASSGAEPQTQYF.

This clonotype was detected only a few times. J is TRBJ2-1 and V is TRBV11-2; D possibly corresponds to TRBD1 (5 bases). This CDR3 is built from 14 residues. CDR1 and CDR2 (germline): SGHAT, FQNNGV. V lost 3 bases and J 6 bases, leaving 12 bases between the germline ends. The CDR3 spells CASSLFQGPNEQFF. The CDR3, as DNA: TGTGCCAGCAGCTTGTTCCAGGGTCCCAATGAGCAGTTCTTC. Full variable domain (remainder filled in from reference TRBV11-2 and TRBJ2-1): EAGVAQSPRYKIIEKRQSVAFWCNPISGHATLYWYQQILGQGPKLLIQFQNNGVVDDSQLPKDRFSAERLKGVDSTLKIQPAKLEDSAVYLCASSLFQGPNEQFFGPGTRLTVL.

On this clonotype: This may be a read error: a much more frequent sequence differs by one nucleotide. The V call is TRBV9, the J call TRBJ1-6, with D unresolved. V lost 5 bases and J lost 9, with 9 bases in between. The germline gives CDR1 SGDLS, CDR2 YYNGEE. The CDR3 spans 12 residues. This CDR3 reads CASSGESSPLHF. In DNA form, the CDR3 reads TGTGCCAGCAGTGGGGAGAGTTCACCCCTCCACTTT.

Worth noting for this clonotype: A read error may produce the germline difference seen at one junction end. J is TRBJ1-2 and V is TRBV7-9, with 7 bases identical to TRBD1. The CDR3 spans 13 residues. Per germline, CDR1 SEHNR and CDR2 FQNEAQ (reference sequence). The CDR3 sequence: CASSPITGTVNTF. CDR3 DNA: TGCGCCAGCAGCCCTATTACCGGGACAGTGAACACCTTC. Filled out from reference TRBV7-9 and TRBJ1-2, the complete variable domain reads DTGVSQNPRHKITKRGQNVTFRCDPISEHNRLYWYRQTLGQGPEFLTYFQNEAQLEKSRLLSDRFSAERPKGSFSTLEIQRTEQGDSAMYLCASSPITGTVNTFGSGTRLTVV.

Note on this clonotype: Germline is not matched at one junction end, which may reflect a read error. Written as DNA, the CDR3 is TGTGCCAGCAGCACCGGGGGGACAGAGAACACCGGGGAGCTGTACTTC. Protein: CASSTGGTENTGELYF. The chain uses TRBV11-2 and TRBJ2-7, with D tentatively TRBD1 or TRBD2 (7 bases each). The germline CDR1 and CDR2 sequences are SGHAT and FQNNGV. The CDR3 is made up of 16 amino acids.

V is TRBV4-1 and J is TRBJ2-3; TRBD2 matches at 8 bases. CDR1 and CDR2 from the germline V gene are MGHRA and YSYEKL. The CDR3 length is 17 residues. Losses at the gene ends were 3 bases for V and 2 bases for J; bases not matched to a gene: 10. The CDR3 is CASSQDPRREATDTQYF. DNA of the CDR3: TGCGCCAGCAGCCAGGACCCCCGGCGGGAGGCCACAGATACGCAGTATTTT.

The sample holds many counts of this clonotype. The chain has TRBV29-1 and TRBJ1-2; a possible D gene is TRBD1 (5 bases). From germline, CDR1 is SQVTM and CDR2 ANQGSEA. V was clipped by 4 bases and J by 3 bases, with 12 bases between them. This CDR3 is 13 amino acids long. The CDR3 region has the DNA TGCAGCGTTGCGACGGGGGACGACTATGGCTACACCTTC. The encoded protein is CSVATGDDYGYTF.

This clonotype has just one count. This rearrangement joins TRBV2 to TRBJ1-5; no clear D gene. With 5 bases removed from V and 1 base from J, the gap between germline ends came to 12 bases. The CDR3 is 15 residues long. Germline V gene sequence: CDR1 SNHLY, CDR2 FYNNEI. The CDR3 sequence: CASSTTSGSNQPQHF. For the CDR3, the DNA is TGTGCCAGCAGTACGACTAGCGGGAGCAATCAGCCCCAGCATTTT.